A single sample is the source of the 10 T cell receptor beta chains below, sequenced in a study of T cell changes during pregnancy in multiple sclerosis. The repertoire was sequenced with immunoSEQ multiplex PCR; TCRdb's copy has only in-frame clones and lacks some. In the table there are under 70,000 clones, around 90% of which are singletons. Sample: CD4+ T cells from peripheral blood mononuclear cells, taken after pregnancy. These receptors came from a female donor in good health, enrolled as a control in a pregnancy study.

The chain recombines TRBV7-9 with TRBJ1-2, with 9 bases matching TRBD1. This CDR3 spans 19 amino acids. Germline values: CDR1 SEHNR, CDR2 FQNEAQ (reference sequence). The trim removed 5 bases at V and 0 bases at J, leaving 16 bases unmatched. CDR3 nucleotide sequence: TGTGCCAGCAGCGTACCCCCCGGGACAGGGCGCGGCGCTAACTATGGCTACACCTTC. It is translated as CASSVPPGTGRGANYGYTF.

The V gene is TRBV6-4, the J gene TRBJ1-1; 7 nucleotides line up with TRBD1. CDR1 is MRHNA, CDR2 SNTAGT, per germline. Trimming removed 4 bases from V and 2 bases from J; junction bases left unmatched: 7. The CDR3 runs 15 residues. For the CDR3, the DNA is TGTGCCAGCAGTGCTGACAGGGTGGGAAACACTGAAGCTTTCTTT. It translates to CASSADRVGNTEAFF.

The chain combines TRBV5-4 with TRBJ2-5; D is possibly TRBD2 (6 bases). Deletions cut 0 bases from V and 5 bases from J, with 14 bases between. CDR1 is SGHNT, CDR2 YYREEE, per germline (reference sequence). The CDR3 contains 15 residues. The CDR3 protein is CASSLERAFGETQYF. The CDR3 DNA is TGTGCCAGCAGCTTGGAGCGGGCCTTCGGGGAGACCCAGTACTTC. Full variable domain (outside the CDR3, taken from reference TRBV5-4 and TRBJ2-5): ETGVTQSPTHLIKTRGQQVTLRCSSQSGHNTVSWYQQALGQGPQFIFQYYREEENGRGNFPPRFSGLQFPNYSSELNVNALELDDSALYLCASSLERAFGETQYFGPGTRLLVL.

The rearrangement uses TRBV19 and TRBJ1-6, with D perhaps matching TRBD1 (6 bases). Germline CDR1 reads LNHDA; CDR2 reads SQIVND (reference sequence). The CDR3 spans 14 residues. With 2 bases removed from V and 10 bases from J, the gap between germline ends came to 12 bases. CDR3 sequence reads: CASSITGRESPLHF. For the CDR3, the DNA is TGTGCCAGTAGTATAACAGGGAGAGAATCACCCCTCCACTTT.

The chain links TRBV7-2 to TRBJ2-3; D not resolved. Trimming cost V 1 base and J 6 bases, with 17 bases left between them. The CDR3 has 16 amino acids. Germline assignment: CDR1 SGHTA and CDR2 FQGNSA. The CDR3, as DNA: TGTGCCAGCAGCTTAGAATCTAGTTCACCCCCCGATACGCAGTATTTT. Amino acid sequence: CASSLESSSPPDTQYF.

The chain has TRBV6-1 and TRBJ2-1; TRBD2 is a possible D gene (6 bases). In germline, CDR1 is MNHNS, CDR2 SASEGT. The CDR3 spans 14 residues. The V end lost 7 bases, the J end lost 3 bases, and 13 bases lay between the germline ends. Written as DNA, the CDR3 is TGTGCCAGCAACAAGGAGGGACTCTACAATGAGCAGTTCTTC. It encodes CASNKEGLYNEQFF.

V and J are TRBV7-6 and TRBJ2-7; 10 bases line up with TRBD2. V trimming: 3 bases; J trimming: 7 bases; junction bases outside the gene matches: 12. The CDR3 has 16 residues. CDR1 is SGHVS and CDR2 is FNYEAQ in the germline V gene. CDR3 region: CASSLGSGGIAGEQYF. CDR3 nucleotides: TGTGCCAGCAGCTTGGGTAGCGGGGGGATCGCCGGGGAGCAGTACTTC.

The gene calls are TRBV10-3 and TRBJ2-3; 9 nucleotides align to TRBD1. Germline trimming cut 5 bases from V and 3 bases from J; bases unmatched to any gene: 6. The CDR3 totals 15 residues. CDR1 is ENHRY, CDR2 SYGVKD, per germline. CDR3 in amino acids: CAISPGQGETDTQYF. The DNA of the CDR3 is TGTGCCATCAGTCCGGGACAGGGAGAGACAGATACGCAGTATTTT.

The chain links TRBV19 to TRBJ1-1, with 9 bases identical to TRBD1. The germline CDR1 and CDR2 sequences are LNHDA and SQIVND (reference sequence). The CDR3 is 16 residues long. V shed 7 bases, J shed 0 bases, and the junction held 9 bases outside the gene matches. The CDR3 DNA reads as TGTGCCAGTAACACGGGACAGGGAATAATGAACACTGAAGCTTTCTTT. Its protein product is CASNTGQGIMNTEAFF.

CDR3 in DNA: TGTGCCAGCAGCCAAAATTCACCCCTCCACTTT. It yields the protein CASSQNSPLHF. The chain is built from TRBV7-9 and TRBJ1-6; D remains unclear. The germline gives CDR1 SEHNR, CDR2 FQNEAQ (reference sequence). The V gene lost 5 bases and the J gene lost 7 bases, with 3 bases spanning the gap. The CDR3 runs to 11 residues.